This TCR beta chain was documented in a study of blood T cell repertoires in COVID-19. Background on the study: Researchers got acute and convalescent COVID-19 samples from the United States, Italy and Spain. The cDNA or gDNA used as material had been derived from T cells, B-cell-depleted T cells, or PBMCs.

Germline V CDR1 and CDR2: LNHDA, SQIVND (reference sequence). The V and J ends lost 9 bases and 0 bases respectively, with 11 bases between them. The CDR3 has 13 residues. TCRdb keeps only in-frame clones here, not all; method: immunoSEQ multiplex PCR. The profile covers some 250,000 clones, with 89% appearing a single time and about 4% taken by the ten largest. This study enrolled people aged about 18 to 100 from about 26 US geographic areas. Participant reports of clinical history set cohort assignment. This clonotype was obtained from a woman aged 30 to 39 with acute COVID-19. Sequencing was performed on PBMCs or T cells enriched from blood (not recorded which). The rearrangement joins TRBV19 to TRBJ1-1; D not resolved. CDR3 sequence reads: CASSTALNTEAFF. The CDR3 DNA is TGTGCCAGCTCAACAGCCCTGAACACTGAAGCTTTCTTT.